A single sample gave rise to the 22 T cell receptor beta chains below, sequenced in a study of identical twins. MiXCR was run by TCRdb on the 5' RACE reads, yielding one entry per CDR3 protein. Among approximately 230,000 distinct CDR3 sequences listed, over 12% were seen once. Sequencing was done on a sample of memory (CD45RO+) T cells sorted from blood. These receptors all come from a woman in her late teens or twenties in good health.

CDR3: CASSDGTGGVNTEAFF. The CDR3, as DNA: TGTGCCAGCAGTGACGGGACAGGGGGCGTAAACACTGAAGCTTTCTTT. V is TRBV9 and J is TRBJ1-1; 12 bases are a match to TRBD1. V lost 5 bases and J lost 2; bases outside the gene matches: 7. CDR1 and CDR2 (germline): SGDLS, YYNGEE. CDR3 length equals 16 residues. Complete variable domain (other parts from reference TRBV9 and TRBJ1-1): DSGVTQTPKHLITATGQRVTLRCSPRSGDLSVYWYQQSLDQGLQFLIQYYNGEERAKGNILERFSAQQFPDLHSELNLSSLELGDSALYFCASSDGTGGVNTEAFFGQGTRLTVV.

The gene calls are TRBV7-2 and TRBJ2-5, with 7 bases matching TRBD2. This CDR3 has 16 amino acids. The germline CDR1 and CDR2 sequences are SGHTA and FQGNSA. V lost 0 bases and J lost 5; bases outside the gene matches: 9. CDR3 DNA: TGTGCCAGCAGCTTAGCTCTGGGGGGGAGAGGTGAGACCCAGTACTTC. It translates to CASSLALGGRGETQYF.

The J gene is TRBJ2-2, the V gene TRBV30; D is unresolved. The germline V gene has CDR1 GTSNPN and CDR2 SVGIG (reference sequence). Trimming cost V 6 bases and J 9 bases, with 29 bases left between them. The CDR3 is 17 residues long. CDR3 in amino acids: CACSTQVPRESKWELFF. Written as DNA, the CDR3 is TGTGCCTGCTCCACGCAAGTCCCAAGGGAAAGTAAGTGGGAGCTGTTTTTT. Using reference TRBV30 and TRBJ2-2 for the parts outside the CDR3, the full variable domain is SQTIHQWPATLVQPVGSPLSLECTVEGTSNPNLYWYRQAAGRGLQLLFYSVGIGQISSEVPQNLSASRPQDRQFILSSKKLLLSDSGFYLCACSTQVPRESKWELFFGEGSRLTVL.

In its sample, this clonotype was seen many times. The chain has TRBV6-5 and TRBJ2-7; 10 bases match TRBD2. The CDR3 loop spans 18 amino acids. The J segment lost 6 bases and the V segment lost 4 bases, leaving 18 bases of the junction unmatched. The V gene's germline CDR1 is MNHEY and CDR2 SVGAGI. The DNA for the CDR3 is TGTGCCAGCAGTTCCCGCCTAAGAGCAGCGGGAGGGCCGGCCGAGCAGTACTTC. Its protein product is CASSSRLRAAGGPAEQYF.

This chain links TRBV3-1 with TRBJ1-2; D remains ambiguous. CDR3 length equals 13 residues. V dropped 3 bases and J dropped 2 bases, with 7 bases sitting between them. Germline assignment: CDR1 LGHDT and CDR2 YNNKEL (reference sequence). This CDR3 reads CASSHRGNYGYTF. CDR3 nucleotide sequence: TGTGCCAGCAGCCATCGGGGAAACTATGGCTACACCTTC.

This chain connects TRBV6-1 to TRBJ2-5, with a tentative D call TRBD2 (6 bases). Germline CDR1 and CDR2: MNHNS and SASEGT. V was clipped by 0 bases and J by 2 bases, with 13 bases between them. The CDR3 runs to 16 residues. This chain's CDR3 is CASSEAHSGGQETQYF. CDR3 nucleotides: TGTGCCAGCAGTGAAGCGCATAGTGGGGGGCAAGAGACCCAGTACTTC.

The rearrangement joins TRBV15 to TRBJ2-1, with D possibly being TRBD1 or TRBD2 (5 bases each). Germline CDR1 LNHNV, CDR2 YYDKDF (reference sequence). V lost 5 bases to trimming and J lost 7 bases, with 21 bases between them. The CDR3 length is 16 residues. CDR3 DNA sequence: TGTGCCACCAGCCAGATGCGAGGGGCCCCGAGGAATGAGCAGTTCTTC. Its translation: CATSQMRGAPRNEQFF. The full variable domain, in which reference TRBV15 and TRBJ2-1 provide the parts outside the CDR3, is DAMVIQNPRYQVTQFGKPVTLSCSQTLNHNVMYWYQQKSSQAPKLLFHYYDKDFNNEADTPDNFQSRRPNTSFCFLDIRSPGLGDTAMYLCATSQMRGAPRNEQFFGPGTRLTVL.

This clonotype has a count of ten or more. This sequence joins TRBV12-3 or TRBV12-4 and TRBJ1-2; D is ambiguous. This CDR3 spans 16 amino acids. Trimming removed 3 bases from V and 3 bases from J, with 17 bases in between. CDR3 region: CASSFGVAVDYYGYTF. As DNA, the CDR3 is TGTGCCAGCAGTTTTGGTGTAGCTGTGGACTACTATGGCTACACCTTC.

CDR3 DNA sequence: TGCAGTGCTCCCAGCGGGGGGACCTACAATGAGCAGTTCTTC. This encodes CSAPSGGTYNEQFF. The gene calls are TRBV20-1 and TRBJ2-1; 9 bases are a match to TRBD2. In germline, CDR1 is DFQATT, CDR2 SNEGSKA (reference sequence). CDR3 length: 14 residues. Germline trimming cut 5 bases from V and 2 bases from J; bases unmatched to any gene: 4.

The sample holds many counts of this clonotype. The J gene is TRBJ1-4, the V gene TRBV12-3 or TRBV12-4; D gene uncertain. The CDR3 sequence is 14 residues long. Trimming pared 5 bases from V and 0 bases from J, leaving 7 bases between. For the CDR3, the DNA is TGTGCCAGCAGTCCCCGGACAACTAATGAAAAACTGTTTTTT. Translated: CASSPRTTNEKLFF.

This clonotype was seen at least ten times. The chain combines TRBV5-1 with TRBJ2-5; 9 nucleotides agree with TRBD1. The CDR3 totals 14 residues. J lost 4 bases, V lost 4 bases, and 5 bases had no gene match. Germline CDR1 and CDR2: SGHRS and YFSETQ. This CDR3 is CASSPQGARETQYF. Here the CDR3 DNA reads TGCGCCAGCAGCCCACAGGGGGCGAGAGAGACCCAGTACTTC.

The rearrangement links TRBV3-1 to TRBJ1-2, with unresolved D. The germline V gene encodes CDR1 LGHDT and CDR2 YNNKEL (reference sequence). The CDR3 totals 13 residues. V lost 4 bases and J lost 7, with 13 bases in between. As DNA, the CDR3 is TGTGCCAGCAGCCCCGGGCTCCGGGCTGGCTACACCTTC. Residues: CASSPGLRAGYTF.

V usage is TRBV6-5 and J usage is TRBJ1-5; D remains unclear. The CDR3 covers 15 residues. The germline gives CDR1 MNHEY, CDR2 SVGAGI. Trimming shortened V by 6 bases and J by 6 bases, and 18 bases separated the two germline ends. For the CDR3, the DNA is TGTGCCAGCAGAAACTCATGGACGTCCGGTCAGCCCCAGCATTTT. Protein sequence: CASRNSWTSGQPQHF.

The genes are TRBV28 and TRBJ2-5; 7 nucleotides agree with TRBD2. Germline V gene data show CDR1 as MDHEN and CDR2 as SYDVKM. V dropped 6 bases and J dropped 5; count of bases not matched to a gene: 9. The CDR3 consists of 14 residues. CDR3 DNA: TGTGCCAGCAGAACCGCGGGAGTGGGGGAGACCCAGTACTTC. Its protein product is CASRTAGVGETQYF.

This clonotype was observed a handful of times. The chain is built from TRBV3-1 and TRBJ2-1; D is unresolved. V was shortened by 3 bases and J by 10 bases, with 7 bases between the two germline ends. From germline, CDR1 is LGHDT and CDR2 YNNKEL (reference sequence). The CDR3 spans 11 residues. DNA for the CDR3: TGTGCCAGCAGCCACCGTGAGGAGCAGTTCTTC. This sequence encodes CASSHREEQFF.

This clonotype turned up a few times. The chain carries TRBV11-3 and TRBJ2-1; possibly TRBD2 for D (7 bases). This CDR3 is 14 amino acids long. Germline V CDR1 and CDR2: SGHNT, YENEEA. V gave up 5 bases and J gave up 7 bases, with 15 bases separating them. This CDR3 reads CASSPGGSRNEQFF. The CDR3 region has the DNA TGTGCCAGCAGCCCGGGGGGCTCGAGGAATGAGCAGTTCTTC.

This clonotype was seen a few times. This may be a read error: a much more frequent sequence differs by one nucleotide. V usage is TRBV20-1 and J usage is TRBJ1-1, with TRBD1 as a possible D gene (6 bases). CDR3 length: 12 residues. Trimming took 7 bases from V and 3 from J, leaving 12 bases between them. Germline V gives CDR1 DFQATT, CDR2 SNEGSKA (reference sequence). CDR3 nucleotide sequence: TGCAGTGTGCTACAGGGTTACACTGAAGCTTTCTTT. Protein sequence: CSVLQGYTEAFF.

Ten or more counts support this clonotype. This sequence joins TRBV10-2 and TRBJ2-3; D call uncertain. With 6 bases removed from V and 1 base from J, the gap between germline ends came to 8 bases. Germline CDR1 and CDR2: WSHSY and SAAADI. This CDR3 contains 13 residues. The CDR3: CASRIAGTDTQYF. In DNA form, the CDR3 reads TGCGCCAGCAGAATCGCAGGCACAGATACGCAGTATTTT.

This clonotype was counted a few times. The CDR3 DNA reads TGCAGTGCTAGATTTGCGGCCGGGTCCCACCGGGAGGTTGAGCAGTTCTTC. Protein product: CSARFAAGSHREVEQFF. This chain joins TRBV20-1 and TRBJ2-1, with 7 bases identical to TRBD2. After removal of 2 bases from V and 9 bases from J, the junction contained 19 bases not matched to a gene. This CDR3 contains 17 residues. Germline values: CDR1 DFQATT, CDR2 SNEGSKA (reference sequence).

The V gene is TRBV7-2, the J gene TRBJ2-3; unclear D gene. The germline V gene encodes CDR1 SGHTA and CDR2 FQGNSA. The CDR3 length is 14 residues. V dropped 5 bases and J dropped 5 bases, with 14 bases sitting between them. As DNA, the CDR3 is TGTGCCAGCAGCCCAGCCTCTAGAGAAGATACGCAGTATTTT. Residues: CASSPASREDTQYF.

The V gene is TRBV12-5, the J gene TRBJ1-6; D gene unclear. V gave up 1 base and J gave up 5 bases, with 3 bases separating them. The CDR3 is 13 residues long. Germline assignment: CDR1 LGHNT and CDR2 FRNRAP. The CDR3 DNA reads as TGTGCTAGTGGTTTGGAGGATAATTCACCCCTCCACTTT. Its translation is CASGLEDNSPLHF.

V gene TRBV27 combines with J gene TRBJ2-1, with a tentative D call TRBD1 (6 bases). Germline V gene sequence: CDR1 MNHEY, CDR2 SMNVEV (reference sequence). The CDR3 contains 17 residues. Trimming left V 6 bases short and J 0 bases short, with 18 bases between. The CDR3 sequence: CASSHGQFFSSYNEQFF. CDR3 bases: TGTGCCAGCAGCCATGGACAGTTTTTTAGCTCCTACAATGAGCAGTTCTTC.